The sequence of this T cell receptor beta chain was determined in a study of human T cells and chemical hapten exposure. Whole-study context: Minor pooled library volume differences mainly drove per-sample TCR yield variation.

Regarding time point: patch test 1, 2 weeks after DPC sensitization. Treatment reported: therapeutic diphenylcyclopropenone sensitization with weekly scalp DPC. MiXCR, run by TCRdb on the RACE reads, gives a single entry per CDR3 protein. The table records 45,000 to 70,000 distinct CDR3 sequences, about 9% of them present only once. The sample holds many counts of this clonotype. Between the trimmed V and J ends, which lost 3 bases and 2 bases, there was a span of 9 bases. CDR3 length: 14 residues. CDR1 is LGHDT, CDR2 YNNKEL, per germline (reference sequence). The sequence was obtained from a woman aged 40 to 50 with alopecia areata. Some clones in this sample may be carry-over from other donors' samples. The chain has TRBV3-1 and TRBJ2-3, with no clear D. The starting material was whole blood, obtained in connection with sensitization to the hapten diphenylcyclopropenone (DPC). CDR3 in DNA: TGTGCCAGCAGCCAGTCGGCGGTCACAGATACGCAGTATTTT. This encodes CASSQSAVTDTQYF.